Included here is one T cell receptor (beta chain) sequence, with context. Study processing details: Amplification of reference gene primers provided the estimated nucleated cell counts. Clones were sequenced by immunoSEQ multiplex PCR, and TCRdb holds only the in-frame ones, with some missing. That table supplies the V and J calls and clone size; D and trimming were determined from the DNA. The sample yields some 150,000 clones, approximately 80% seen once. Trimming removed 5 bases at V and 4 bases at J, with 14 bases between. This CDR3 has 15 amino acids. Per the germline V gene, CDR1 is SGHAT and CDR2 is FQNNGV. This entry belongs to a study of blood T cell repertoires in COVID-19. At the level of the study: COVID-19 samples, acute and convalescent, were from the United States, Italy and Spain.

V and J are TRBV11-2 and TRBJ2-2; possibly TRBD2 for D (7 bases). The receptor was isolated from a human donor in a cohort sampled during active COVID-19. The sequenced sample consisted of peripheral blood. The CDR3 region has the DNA TGTGCCAGCAGCCGCGGGGCGGGGGCCACCGGGGAGCTGTTTTTT. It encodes CASSRGAGATGELFF.